This TCR beta chain was retrieved from a study of blood T cell repertoires in COVID-19. Study summary: Material from acute and convalescent COVID-19 was sourced from the United States, Italy and Spain.

In the original analysis: Scientists estimated how many nucleated cells there were by amplifying reference gene primers. Profiled with immunoSEQ multiplex PCR; TCRdb holds only in-frame clones, not every one. From that table come the V and J calls and clone size; the DNA was used to work out D and trimming. The sample comprises about 93,000 clones, about 92% of which are singletons, and about 2% rests with the top ten. V trimming: 1 base; J trimming: 7 bases; junction bases outside the gene matches: 5. CDR1 and CDR2 from the germline V gene are SEHNR and FQNEAQ (reference sequence). This CDR3 is 16 amino acids long.

The specimen sequenced was peripheral blood. This clonotype was obtained from a man aged 50 or older with acute or convalescent COVID-19. The rearrangement uses TRBV7-9 and TRBJ1-6, with 9 bases lining up with TRBD1. CDR3 protein: CASSLGQGENNSPLHF. The CDR3 coding sequence is TGTGCCAGCAGCTTAGGACAGGGGGAGAACAATTCACCCCTCCACTTT.